This note documents a single T cell receptor beta chain sequence. This record comes from a study of blood T cell repertoires in COVID-19. About the research overall: Collection of acute and convalescent COVID-19 samples took place in the United States, Italy and Spain.

The protocol was immunoSEQ multiplex PCR, while the TCRdb copy is restricted to in-frame clones and leaves out a portion. This table has hundreds of thousands of clones, 80% to 90% appearing once. The trim removed 5 bases at V and 3 bases at J, leaving 5 bases unmatched. From germline, CDR1 is SGHDT and CDR2 YYEEEE. The length of the CDR3 is 15 residues. The J gene is TRBJ2-3, the V gene TRBV5-6, with TRBD1 matching 11 bases. This clonotype originated in a man aged 40-49 years with acute or convalescent COVID-19. What was sequenced was peripheral blood. CDR3 nucleotide sequence: TGTGCCAGCAGATTCGGGACAGGGGGAACAGATACGCAGTATTTT. Amino acids: CASRFGTGGTDTQYF.